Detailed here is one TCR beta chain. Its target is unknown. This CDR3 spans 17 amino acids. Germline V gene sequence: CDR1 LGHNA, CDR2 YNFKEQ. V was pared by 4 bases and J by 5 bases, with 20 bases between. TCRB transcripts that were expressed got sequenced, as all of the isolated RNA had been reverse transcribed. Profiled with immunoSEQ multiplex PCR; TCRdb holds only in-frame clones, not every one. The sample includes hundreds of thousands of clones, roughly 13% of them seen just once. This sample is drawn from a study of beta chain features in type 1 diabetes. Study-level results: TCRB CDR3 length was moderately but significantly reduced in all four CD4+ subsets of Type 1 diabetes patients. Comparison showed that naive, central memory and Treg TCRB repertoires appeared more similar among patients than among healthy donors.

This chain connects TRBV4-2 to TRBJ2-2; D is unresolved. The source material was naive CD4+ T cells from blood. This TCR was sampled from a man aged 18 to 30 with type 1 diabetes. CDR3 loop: CASSPPRPESGTGELFF. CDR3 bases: TGTGCCAGCAGCCCTCCCCGGCCGGAGTCAGGAACCGGGGAGCTGTTTTTT.